This note documents a single TCR beta chain sequence. No antigen is known for it. Per germline, CDR1 SGHTA and CDR2 FQGNSA. The junction had 16 bases not matched to a gene; V was cut back by 5 bases and J by 8 bases. This CDR3 is 18 amino acids long. This sample is part of a study of cytomegalovirus exposure and HLA in healthy donors. PCR used 60 Vbeta primers and 13 Jbeta primers. Sequencing was performed with immunoSEQ multiplex PCR; in TCRdb, only in-frame clones are kept and a portion is missing. Of roughly 200,000 clones in the sample, almost 85% were seen once. Study outcomes and limitations: V segments that were indistinguishable, TRBV6-2 and TRBV6-3 among them, were omitted from analysis.

The TCR was taken from a woman in her 50s in good health and CMV-seronegative. The material sequenced was PBMCs. The chain has TRBV7-2 and TRBJ2-1, with TRBD2 matching over 12 bases. The CDR3 DNA reads TGTGCCAGCAGCCCCAACCCCTTGACTAGCGGGAGAGGGGATGAGCAGTTCTTC. It yields the protein CASSPNPLTSGRGDEQFF.